This T cell receptor beta chain derives from a study of STAT5B mutations in CD4+ large granular lymphocyte leukemia. The survey-level immunoSEQ assay was used. As originally analysed: A productive frequency of 2.59 x 10-5 was the lowest detectable. Some clones are missing from TCRdb's copy, which holds only in-frame ones; the method was immunoSEQ multiplex PCR. V and J calls and clone size are given by that table; D and trimming were obtained from the DNA. The sample gives roughly 34,000 clones, about four fifths of which show up once; 4.4% is in the top ten. The sequencing sample was made of CD4+ T cells from blood buffy coats. The sequence came from a human donor in good health.

This CDR3 reads CASSLVRSGTGFSTDTQYF. CDR3 sequence (DNA): TGTGCCAGCAGCTTAGTACGATCCGGGACAGGGTTTTCCACAGATACGCAGTATTTT. The chain links TRBV11-2 to TRBJ2-3; 9 positions match TRBD1. The CDR3 is 19 amino acids. CDR1 SGHAT and CDR2 FQNNGV come from the germline V gene. The V segment lost 1 base and the J segment 2 bases; nucleotides outside the gene matches: 13.